This TCR beta chain is drawn from a study of molecular identifiers for immune sequencing clone quantification. Study-level background: Replicates partitioned RNA from approximately 20,000 or 100,000 naive CD8 cells into five parts, sequencing four.

Per germline, CDR1 SGHTA and CDR2 FQGNSA. CDR3 size: 20 residues. V shed 5 bases and J 0 bases; nucleotides not matched to a gene: 11. Each CDR3 protein gets one entry after TCRdb re-called the PCR reads with MiXCR. This sample yields about 320,000 distinct CDR3 sequences, of which over 20% are seen a single time; approximately 0.8% belongs to the top ten. Naive CD8 T cell sorting was performed on the CD8+CD4-CCR7+CD45RA+ phenotype. J is TRBJ2-1 and V is TRBV7-2, with 15 bases fitting TRBD2. Specimen: naive CD8+ T cells from blood, with Jurkat cell RNA spiked in. Described subset: FACS-sorted CD8+CD4-CCR7+CD45RA+ naive T cells. The TCR originated in a human donor in good health. Some libraries in this study had Jurkat cell RNA spiked in. The CDR3 here is CASSPTPGLAGGSSYNEQFF. CDR3 DNA sequence: TGTGCCAGCAGCCCCACTCCGGGACTAGCGGGGGGAAGCTCCTACAATGAGCAGTTCTTC.